The 13 T cell receptor beta chains given below trace back to one sample, sequenced in a study of T cells in Graves' hyperthyroidism and ophthalmopathy. What was amplified from RNA transcripts were TCR beta CDR3 regions. In the first-round RT-PCR of the TCR CDR3, the HTBI primer set was used. TCRdb recomputed calls from the multiplex PCR reads with MiXCR, one row per CDR3 protein. The table lists fewer than 450,000 distinct CDR3 sequences, about 17% of them singletons, with more than 30% in the top ten. Material for sequencing was blood. Every receptor here comes from a woman in her 30s with Graves' hyperthyroidism that later progressed to Graves' ophthalmopathy.

This chain links TRBV19 with TRBJ1-1; the match to TRBD1 covers 9 bases. Germline assignment: CDR1 LNHDA and CDR2 SQIVND (reference sequence). The CDR3 contains 16 residues. V shed 4 bases and J 1 base; nucleotides not matched to a gene: 7. CDR3 sequence: CASSTTPGQGNTEAFF. The DNA for the CDR3 is TGTGCCAGTAGTACTACTCCGGGACAGGGGAACACTGAAGCTTTCTTT.

This clonotype was recorded many times. The chain carries TRBV19 and TRBJ1-5; unclear D gene. V was cut by 9 bases and J by 3 bases, with 27 bases left in between. Looked up from germline, CDR1 is LNHDA and CDR2 is SQIVND (reference sequence). CDR3 size: 18 residues. CDR3 amino acids: CARADPGRVGQINQPQHF. CDR3 bases: TGTGCCAGGGCAGATCCAGGACGGGTGGGCCAAATCAATCAGCCCCAGCATTTT.

At least ten counts were recorded for this clonotype. The chain employs TRBV20-1 and TRBJ2-7; TRBD2 aligns across 12 bases. The ends lost 3 bases at V and 6 bases at J; junction bases unmatched: 9. CDR3 length: 15 amino acids. Germline loops: CDR1 DFQATT, CDR2 SNEGSKA (reference sequence). The CDR3 is CSASPGLAGTLEQYF. CDR3 in DNA: TGCAGTGCTAGCCCCGGACTAGCGGGGACGCTCGAGCAGTACTTC.

This clonotype has at least ten counts. The CDR3, as DNA: TGTGCCAGCAGTCCCGGGACAGGGAACGGTGAGCAGTTCTTC. It encodes CASSPGTGNGEQFF. The genes are TRBV2 and TRBJ2-1; 9 bases fit TRBD1. The CDR3 has 14 amino acids. The germline V gene encodes CDR1 SNHLY and CDR2 FYNNEI. With 5 bases clipped from V and 9 bases from J, the junction kept 8 bases outside the gene matches. Variable domain in full (rest from reference TRBV2 and TRBJ2-1): EPEVTQTPSHQVTQMGQEVILRCVPISNHLYFYWYRQILGQKVEFLVSFYNNEISEKSEIFDDQFSVERPDGSNFTLKIRSTKLEDSAMYFCASSPGTGNGEQFFGPGTRLTVL.

Regarding this clonotype: The conserved phenylalanine or tryptophan is not found at the CDR3 terminus, so this likely reflects a read error. V usage is TRBV19 and J usage is TRBJ1-2; unclear D gene. Trimming pared 7 bases from V and 4 bases from J, leaving 10 bases between. The CDR3 runs 12 residues. CDR1 LNHDA and CDR2 SQIVND come from the germline V gene (reference sequence). CDR3 DNA sequence: TGTGCCAGTAATACAGCGCTCTATGGCTACACCTCC. Translation: CASNTALYGYTS.

This clonotype was observed many times. The rearrangement joins TRBV12-3 or TRBV12-4 to TRBJ1-1, with 7 positions matching TRBD1. The CDR3 loop spans 12 amino acids. V lost 5 bases to trimming and J lost 11 bases; unmatched junction nucleotides: 8. CDR3 sequence: CASSLLTGEAFF. DNA for the CDR3: TGTGCCAGCAGTCTCCTCACAGGGGAGGCTTTCTTT.

In its sample, this clonotype was seen a few times. The chain employs TRBV24-1 and TRBJ2-1; D is unresolved. The V gene lost 5 bases and the J gene lost 8 bases, with 12 bases spanning the gap. Germline-derived CDR1 and CDR2 are KGHDR and SFDVKD. This CDR3 has 13 amino acids. The CDR3 nucleotides read TGTGCCACCAGTGTTCTATCGGGCCATGAGCAGTTCTTC. The encoded protein is CATSVLSGHEQFF.

This clonotype was seen a single time. This chain connects TRBV6-2 or TRBV6-3 to TRBJ2-7; 13 bases fit TRBD2. CDR3 length equals 15 residues. The germline V gene has CDR1 MNHEY and CDR2 SVGEGT. J gave up 5 bases and V 6 bases, and 7 bases lay outside the gene matches. The CDR3 DNA follows: TGTGCCAGCAGCCCGGGACTAGCGGGAATCGACGAGCAGTACTTC. It specifies CASSPGLAGIDEQYF.

This clonotype showed up many times. The chain carries TRBV27 and TRBJ1-2, with 7 nucleotides matching TRBD1. Germline V lookup: CDR1 MNHEY, CDR2 SMNVEV (reference sequence). J was trimmed by 8 bases and V by 8 bases; bases with no gene match: 20. The CDR3 runs 16 residues. DNA of the CDR3: TGTGCCAGCGGAGAGCCGGGACAGCCACCCACCCGCGGCTACACCTTC. Translating it yields CASGEPGQPPTRGYTF.

This clonotype occurred a few times. This chain joins TRBV6-1 and TRBJ1-1, with a tentative D call TRBD1 (5 bases). The V gene lost 0 bases and the J gene lost 0 bases, with 8 bases spanning the gap. The CDR3 contains 15 residues. CDR1 is MNHNS, CDR2 SASEGT, per germline. The CDR3: CASSEAGAMNTEAFF. CDR3 nucleotides: TGTGCCAGCAGTGAAGCAGGGGCAATGAACACTGAAGCTTTCTTT.

Many counts were recorded for this clonotype. This chain links TRBV18 with TRBJ2-2; 8 bases map to TRBD2. Germline V gene data show CDR1 as KGHSH and CDR2 as LQKENI. The CDR3 consists of 15 residues. Losses at the gene ends were 3 bases for V and 6 bases for J; bases not matched to a gene: 6. CDR3 protein: CASSPYSGSAGELFF. The CDR3 DNA follows: TGTGCCAGCTCACCGTACAGCGGGAGTGCCGGGGAGCTGTTTTTT.

This clonotype appeared a few times. The chain has TRBV12-3 or TRBV12-4 and TRBJ2-5, with 7 bases matching TRBD1. After removal of 5 bases from V and 7 bases from J, the junction contained 4 bases not matched to a gene. The CDR3 runs 12 residues. The CDR3: CASSEQGRTQYF. The CDR3 DNA follows: TGTGCCAGCAGTGAACAGGGGAGGACCCAGTACTTC.

This chain joins TRBV7-2 and TRBJ1-5, with D tentatively TRBD1 (5 bases). In germline, CDR1 is SGHTA, CDR2 FQGNSA. The V gene lost 1 base and the J gene lost 5 bases, with 12 bases spanning the gap. CDR3 size: 15 residues. The DNA for the CDR3 is TGTGCCAGCAGCTTAGAAATCTGGGGACATCAGCCCCAGCATTTT. Its protein is CASSLEIWGHQPQHF.